This passage covers 14 T cell receptor beta chains from one sample sequenced in a study of cytomegalovirus exposure and HLA in healthy donors. The primer mix had 60 Vbeta and 13 Jbeta primers. Using immunoSEQ multiplex PCR, the repertoire was profiled, and TCRdb retains in-frame clones only, with some absent. Of under 200,000 clones in the sample, over 70% were seen once. The sequencing input was PBMCs. These receptors came from a male donor in good health and CMV-seropositive.

The rearrangement joins TRBV2 to TRBJ2-2; 7 positions agree with TRBD1. V lost 5 bases to trimming and J lost 3 bases; unmatched junction nucleotides: 15. CDR3 length: 18 residues. Germline CDR1 is SNHLY and CDR2 is FYNNEI. The CDR3 nucleotides read TGTGCCAGCAGTTTTTCCGGGACAGTCCCCATCCACACCGGGGAGCTGTTTTTT. This gives the protein CASSFSGTVPIHTGELFF.

This clone was counted a single time. This sequence joins TRBV25-1 and TRBJ2-5; a weak D match, TRBD2 (6 bases). Looked up from germline, CDR1 is MGHDK and CDR2 is SYGVNS. Trimming removed 2 bases at V and 9 bases at J, with 10 bases between. This CDR3 has 12 residues. The CDR3 DNA reads TGTGCCAGCAGTGAACGCGGGGAGGCCCAGTACTTC. This gives the protein CASSERGEAQYF.

The chain recombines TRBV7-9 with TRBJ2-2; 9 nucleotides line up with TRBD2. Trimming at V came to 5 bases and at J to 2 bases, leaving 6 bases not matched to a gene. The V gene's germline CDR1 is SEHNR and CDR2 FQNEAQ (reference sequence). CDR3 length: 16 amino acids. Written as DNA, the CDR3 is TGTGCCAGCAGCCCGTTTAGCGGGGGTAACACCGGGGAGCTGTTTTTT. It specifies CASSPFSGGNTGELFF. Full variable domain (rest looked up from reference TRBV7-9 and TRBJ2-2): DTGVSQNPRHKITKRGQNVTFRCDPISEHNRLYWYRQTLGQGPEFLTYFQNEAQLEKSRLLSDRFSAERPKGSFSTLEIQRTEQGDSAMYLCASSPFSGGNTGELFFGEGSRLTVL.

The chain carries TRBV4-2 and TRBJ2-5, with 7 nucleotides matching TRBD2. The CDR3 extends over 17 amino acids. V lost 1 base, J lost 0 bases, and 8 bases stayed unmatched. Germline CDR1 LGHNA, CDR2 YNFKEQ. The CDR3 DNA follows: TGTGCCAGCAGCCAAGTTCAAGCGGGGAGTTACCAAGAGACCCAGTACTTC. This gives the protein CASSQVQAGSYQETQYF.

The V call is TRBV5-1, the J call TRBJ2-2, with D perhaps TRBD2 (5 bases). Germline V gene data show CDR1 as SGHRS and CDR2 as YFSETQ. The CDR3 covers 14 residues. V was cut by 4 bases and J by 7 bases, with 14 bases left in between. The CDR3: CASSPLEGGGELFF. CDR3 nucleotides: TGCGCCAGCAGCCCCCTCGAGGGCGGCGGGGAGCTGTTTTTT.

CDR3 protein: CASTLGADNYGYTF. CDR3 nucleotides: TGTGCCAGCACTCTGGGGGCTGATAACTATGGCTACACCTTC. V is TRBV13 and J is TRBJ1-2; D is perhaps TRBD1 (6 bases). The CDR3 has 14 amino acids. V lost 7 bases and J lost 1, with 13 bases in between. Germline loops: CDR1 PRHDT, CDR2 FYEKMQ (reference sequence).

The chain has TRBV5-1 and TRBJ2-7; D is uncertain. This CDR3 spans 12 amino acids. Per germline, CDR1 SGHRS and CDR2 YFSETQ. The V and J ends lost 2 bases and 1 base respectively, with 4 bases between them. CDR3 sequence reads: CASSFESYEQYF. The CDR3 bases are TGCGCCAGCAGCTTTGAGTCCTACGAGCAGTACTTC. The full variable domain, in which reference TRBV5-1 and TRBJ2-7 provide the parts outside the CDR3, is KAGVTQTPRYLIKTRGQQVTLSCSPISGHRSVSWYQQTPGQGLQFLFEYFSETQRNKGNFPGRFSGRQFSNSRSEMNVSTLELGDSALYLCASSFESYEQYFGPGTRLTVT.

The chain has TRBV13 and TRBJ1-2; no definite D call. V lost 2 bases and J 7 bases, leaving 14 bases between the germline ends. There are 14 residues in the CDR3. The germline V gene has CDR1 PRHDT and CDR2 FYEKMQ (reference sequence). CDR3 residues: CASSLTDPGVGYTF. CDR3 sequence (DNA): TGTGCCAGCAGCTTAACGGATCCGGGAGTTGGCTACACCTTC.

The rearrangement joins TRBV7-9 to TRBJ2-7; no clear D. Trimming pared 5 bases from V and 0 bases from J, leaving 17 bases between. Germline V gene data show CDR1 as SEHNR and CDR2 as FQNEAQ (reference sequence). The CDR3 runs to 16 residues. The chain's CDR3 is CASSEAGRPSSYEQYF. The CDR3 bases are TGTGCCAGCAGCGAGGCCGGCAGACCAAGCTCCTACGAGCAGTACTTC.

The chain combines TRBV5-6 with TRBJ2-5; 14 bases are shared with TRBD2. The CDR3 is 17 residues long. The junction had 10 bases not matched to a gene; V was cut back by 4 bases and J by 5 bases. The V gene's germline CDR1 is SGHDT and CDR2 YYEEEE. Here the CDR3 reads CASSNPGLAGGGETQYF. CDR3 nucleotide sequence: TGTGCCAGCAGCAACCCCGGACTAGCGGGGGGAGGGGAGACCCAGTACTTC.

This clone was seen a handful of times. The V gene is TRBV30, the J gene TRBJ1-6; D may be TRBD1 (5 bases). Germline CDR1 and CDR2: GTSNPN and SVGIG (reference sequence). V was shortened by 8 bases and J by 7 bases, with 15 bases between the two germline ends. The CDR3 loop spans 13 amino acids. Here the CDR3 DNA reads TGTGCCCGGGGGAAGAACGAGAATTCACCCCTCCACTTT. Residues: CARGKNENSPLHF. The entire variable domain, with the rest obtained from reference TRBV30 and TRBJ1-6, is as follows: SQTIHQWPATLVQPVGSPLSLECTVEGTSNPNLYWYRQAAGRGLQLLFYSVGIGQISSEVPQNLSASRPQDRQFILSSKKLLLSDSGFYLCARGKNENSPLHFGNGTRLTVT.

The chain recombines TRBV4-2 with TRBJ1-2, with 7 nucleotides matching TRBD1. V was clipped by 2 bases and J by 4 bases; unmatched bases: 4. The CDR3 has 14 residues. Germline lookup yields CDR1 LGHNA and CDR2 YNFKEQ. The CDR3 reads CASSQLGDSYGYTF. The CDR3 DNA reads TGTGCCAGCAGCCAATTGGGGGACAGCTATGGCTACACCTTC.

This clone was counted only a few times. The V and J genes are TRBV6-5 and TRBJ1-6, with D tentatively TRBD1 (6 bases). CDR1 MNHEY and CDR2 SVGAGI come from the germline V gene. The V and J ends lost 2 bases and 4 bases respectively, with 6 bases between them. This CDR3 has 14 residues. The CDR3, as DNA: TGTGCCAGCAGTTACAGGGGGTATAATTCACCCCTCCACTTT. As protein: CASSYRGYNSPLHF.

The rearrangement links TRBV19 to TRBJ2-3, with a possible D match to TRBD2 (5 bases). V gave up 3 bases and J gave up 4 bases, with 11 bases separating them. Looked up from germline, CDR1 is LNHDA and CDR2 is SQIVND (reference sequence). The CDR3 sequence is 14 residues long. The CDR3 here is CASSIPGLSDTQYF. DNA for the CDR3: TGTGCCAGTAGTATCCCCGGACTGTCAGATACGCAGTATTTT.